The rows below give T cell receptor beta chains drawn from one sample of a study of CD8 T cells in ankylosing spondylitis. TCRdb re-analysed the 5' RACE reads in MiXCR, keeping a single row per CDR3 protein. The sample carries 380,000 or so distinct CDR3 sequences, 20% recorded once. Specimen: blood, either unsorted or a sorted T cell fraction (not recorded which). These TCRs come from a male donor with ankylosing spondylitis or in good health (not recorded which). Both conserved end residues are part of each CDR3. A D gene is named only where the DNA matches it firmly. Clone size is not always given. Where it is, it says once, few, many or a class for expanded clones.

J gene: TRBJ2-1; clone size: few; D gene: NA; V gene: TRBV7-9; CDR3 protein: CASSLGGLEQFF; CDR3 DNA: TGTGCCAGCAGCTTAGGAGGGCTTGAGCAGTTCTTC
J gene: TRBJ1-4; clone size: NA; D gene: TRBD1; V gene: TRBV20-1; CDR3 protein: CSAQDRGNEKLFF; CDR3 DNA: TGCAGCGCCCAGGACAGGGGTAATGAAAAACTGTTTTTT
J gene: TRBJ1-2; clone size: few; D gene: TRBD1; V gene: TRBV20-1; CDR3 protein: CSARVWEGADGYTF; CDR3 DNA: TGCAGTGCTAGAGTGTGGGAGGGGGCGGATGGCTACACCTTC
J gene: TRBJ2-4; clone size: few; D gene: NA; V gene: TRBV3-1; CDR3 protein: CASSQGGPKNIQYF; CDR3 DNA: TGTGCCAGCAGCCAAGGGGGCCCTAAAAACATTCAGTACTTC
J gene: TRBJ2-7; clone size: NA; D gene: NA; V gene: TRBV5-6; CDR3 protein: CASSSPGLNVQYF; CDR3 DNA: TGTGCCAGCAGCTCGCCGGGACTCAATGTGCAGTACTTC
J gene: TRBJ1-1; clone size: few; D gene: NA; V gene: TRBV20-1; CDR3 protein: CSGWGDTEAFF; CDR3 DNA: TGCAGTGGGTGGGGGGACACTGAAGCTTTCTTT
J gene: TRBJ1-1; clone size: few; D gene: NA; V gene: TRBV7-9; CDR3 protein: CASSLVGTGEAFF; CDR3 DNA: TGTGCCAGCAGCTTAGTCGGGACGGGGGAAGCTTTCTTT
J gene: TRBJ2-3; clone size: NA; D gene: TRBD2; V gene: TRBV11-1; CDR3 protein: CASSSTTLILAGGGGTQYF; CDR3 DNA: TGTGCCAGCAGCTCGACCACCTTGATTCTAGCGGGTGGAGGCGGGACGCAGTATTTT
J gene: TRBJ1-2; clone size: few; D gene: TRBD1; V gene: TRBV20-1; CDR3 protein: CSARTGWGLNYGYTF; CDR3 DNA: TGCAGTGCGCGGACAGGATGGGGACTTAACTATGGCTACACCTTC
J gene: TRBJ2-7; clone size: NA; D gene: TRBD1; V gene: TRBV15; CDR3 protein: CATSSYRGQYEQYF; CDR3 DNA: TGTGCCACCAGCAGTTACAGGGGGCAGTACGAGCAGTACTTC
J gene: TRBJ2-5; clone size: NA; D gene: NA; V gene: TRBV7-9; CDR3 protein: CASSTVTGGQGQTQYF; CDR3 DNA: TGTGCCAGCAGTACAGTAACGGGGGGCCAGGGTCAGACCCAGTACTTC
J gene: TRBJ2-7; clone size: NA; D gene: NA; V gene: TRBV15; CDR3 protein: CARDPRGFEQYF; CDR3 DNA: TGTGCCCGCGATCCCCGGGGCTTCGAGCAGTACTTC
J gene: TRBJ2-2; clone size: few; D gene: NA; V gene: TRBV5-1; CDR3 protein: CASSLTSGELFF; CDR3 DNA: TGCGCCAGCAGCTTGACCTCCGGGGAGCTGTTTTTT
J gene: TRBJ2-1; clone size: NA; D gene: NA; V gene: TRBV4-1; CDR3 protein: CASSQVAGAVEQFF; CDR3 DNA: TGCGCCAGCAGCCAAGTGGCAGGGGCGGTTGAGCAGTTCTTC